A selection of T cell receptor beta chains follows, all from one sample in a study of blood T cell repertoires in COVID-19. TCRdb keeps only in-frame clones here, not all; method: immunoSEQ multiplex PCR. The sample holds 300,000 to 450,000 clones, 80% to 90% seen once. Sequenced: PBMCs or T cells enriched from blood (not recorded which). The receptors come from a man between 35 and 55 years old in a cohort exposed to, infected with or recovered from COVID-19 (not recorded which). The CDR3 runs from the conserved cysteine through the conserved F or W. Fields, in order: V gene, D gene, clone size, J gene, CDR3 protein, CDR3 DNA. A D gene is named only where the DNA matches it firmly. A clone size is listed for some rows: how often the clone was seen (once, few, many), or a class if it is expanded.

TRBV19	TRBD1	-	TRBJ1-2	CASSMRGTGVGYGYTF	TGTGCCAGTAGTATGCGGGGGACAGGGGTAGGCTATGGCTACACCTTC
TRBV7-2	-	-	TRBJ1-1	CASSPWDKGTTEAFF	TGTGCCAGCAGCCCTTGGGACAAGGGGACCACTGAAGCTTTCTTT
TRBV7-2	TRBD1	-	TRBJ1-1	CASSLRGTEMNTEAFF	TGTGCCAGCAGCTTAAGGGGGACAGAGATGAACACTGAAGCTTTCTTT
TRBV7-2	-	-	TRBJ2-1	CASSLKRGLSANEQFF	TGTGCCAGCAGCCTAAAAAGGGGACTGTCGGCCAATGAGCAGTTCTTC
TRBV19	-	-	TRBJ1-1	CASSIIWSGNTEAFF	TGTGCCAGTAGTATAATTTGGTCGGGTAACACTGAAGCTTTCTTT
TRBV27	TRBD1	-	TRBJ1-6	CASNSLEGARNSPLHF	TGTGCCAGCAATTCACTGGAGGGGGCGAGAAATTCACCCCTCCACTTT
TRBV5-1	-	-	TRBJ2-3	CASSPGSVSTDTQYF	TGCGCCAGCAGCCCGGGATCCGTTAGCACAGATACGCAGTATTTT
TRBV4-1	TRBD1	once	TRBJ2-1	CASSQGGQGNEQFF	TGCGCCAGCAGCCAGGGGGGACAGGGGAATGAGCAGTTCTTC
TRBV6-2/TRBV6-3	TRBD1	-	TRBJ2-5	CASSYPGTGGRTQYF	TGTGCCAGCAGTTACCCCGGGACAGGGGGCCGGACCCAGTACTTC
TRBV3-1/TRBV3-2	-	many	TRBJ1-5	CASSQQVSGQPQHF	TGTGCCAGCAGCCAACAGGTATCAGGCCAGCCCCAGCATTTT
TRBV10-3	TRBD2	-	TRBJ2-1	CAIKVEAGGPSEQFF	TGTGCCATCAAGGTCGAGGCGGGAGGGCCGAGTGAGCAGTTCTTC
TRBV27	TRBD1	-	TRBJ2-7	CASSLFGTGTYEQYF	TGTGCCAGCAGTCTTTTCGGGACAGGAACCTACGAGCAGTACTTC
TRBV18	-	-	TRBJ2-1	CASSSRYNEQFF	TGTGCCAGCTCATCCAGATACAATGAGCAGTTCTTC
TRBV6-1	-	-	TRBJ1-3	CASSEAFGAGWGNTIYF	TGTGCCAGCAGTGAAGCATTTGGGGCAGGGTGGGGAAACACCATATATTTT
TRBV7-2	TRBD2	-	TRBJ2-5	CASSPGLAGGLIETQYF	TGTGCCAGCAGTCCAGGACTAGCGGGAGGGCTGATCGAGACCCAGTACTTC
TRBV19	TRBD1	-	TRBJ2-7	CASSMGQGASYEQYF	TGTGCCAGTAGTATGGGGCAGGGGGCGTCCTACGAGCAGTACTTC
TRBV10-1	TRBD2	-	TRBJ2-1	CASSALAGVSYNEQFF	TGCGCCAGCAGTGCCTTAGCGGGAGTGTCCTACAATGAGCAGTTCTTC
TRBV19	-	-	TRBJ2-2	CASSIAGLITGELFF	TGTGCCAGTAGTATCGCCGGACTGATCACCGGGGAGCTGTTTTTT
TRBV15	TRBD1	-	TRBJ2-6	CATSVGDRLISGANVLTF	TGTGCCACCAGCGTTGGGGACAGGTTAATCTCTGGGGCCAACGTCCTGACTTTC
TRBV11-1	-	-	TRBJ2-3	CASSFVATDTQYF	TGTGCCAGCAGCTTCGTGGCTACAGATACGCAGTATTTT
TRBV5-1	-	-	TRBJ2-1	CASSLDGNPYNEQFF	TGCGCCAGCAGCTTGGACGGTAACCCTTACAATGAGCAGTTCTTC
TRBV4-1	TRBD2	-	TRBJ2-3	CASSRRLAEGGTDTQYF	TGCGCCAGCAGCCGACGACTAGCGGAGGGGGGCACAGATACGCAGTATTTT